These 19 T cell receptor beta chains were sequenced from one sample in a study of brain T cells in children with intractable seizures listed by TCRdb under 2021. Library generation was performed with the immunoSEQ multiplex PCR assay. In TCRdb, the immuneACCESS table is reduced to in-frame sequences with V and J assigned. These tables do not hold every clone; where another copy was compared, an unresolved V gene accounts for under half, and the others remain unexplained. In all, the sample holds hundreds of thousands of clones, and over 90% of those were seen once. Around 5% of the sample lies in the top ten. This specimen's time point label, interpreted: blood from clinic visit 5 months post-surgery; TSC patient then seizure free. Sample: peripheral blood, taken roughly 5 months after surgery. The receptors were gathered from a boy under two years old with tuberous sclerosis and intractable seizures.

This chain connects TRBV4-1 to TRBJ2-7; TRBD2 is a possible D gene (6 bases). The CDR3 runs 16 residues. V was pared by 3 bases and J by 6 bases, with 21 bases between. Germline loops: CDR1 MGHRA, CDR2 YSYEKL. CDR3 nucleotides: TGCGCCAGCAGCCAGGTGGTGGGGACGGGAGCGGGCGAGCAGTACTTC. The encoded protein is CASSQVVGTGAGEQYF.

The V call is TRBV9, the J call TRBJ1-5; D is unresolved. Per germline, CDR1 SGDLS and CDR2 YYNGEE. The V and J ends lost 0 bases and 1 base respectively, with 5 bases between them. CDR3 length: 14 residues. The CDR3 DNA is TGTGCCAGCAGCGTAGATGTGAGCAATCAGCCCCAGCATTTT. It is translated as CASSVDVSNQPQHF.

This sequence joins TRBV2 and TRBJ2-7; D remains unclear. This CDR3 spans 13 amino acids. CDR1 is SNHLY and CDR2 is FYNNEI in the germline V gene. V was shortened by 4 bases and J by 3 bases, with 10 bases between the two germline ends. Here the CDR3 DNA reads TGTGCCAGCAGTGCCCCTCGGAGCTACGAGCAGTACTTC. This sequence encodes CASSAPRSYEQYF.

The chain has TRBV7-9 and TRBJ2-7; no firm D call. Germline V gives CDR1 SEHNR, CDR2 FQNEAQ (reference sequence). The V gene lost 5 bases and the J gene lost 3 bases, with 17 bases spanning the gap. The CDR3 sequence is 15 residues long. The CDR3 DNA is TGTGCCAGCAGCCCCGTCTCCCGGCGAATCTACGAGCAGTACTTC. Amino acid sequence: CASSPVSRRIYEQYF.

The CDR3 nucleotides are TGCGCCAGCAGCTTGGTAGTCCGGGGGGGCCTGAATGAGCAGTTCTTC. Translated: CASSLVVRGGLNEQFF. The chain carries TRBV5-1 and TRBJ2-1; 8 bases match TRBD2. The CDR3 is made up of 16 amino acids. Germline V gene lookup returns CDR1 SGHRS and CDR2 YFSETQ. V gave up 0 bases and J gave up 7 bases; unmatched junction bases: 9.

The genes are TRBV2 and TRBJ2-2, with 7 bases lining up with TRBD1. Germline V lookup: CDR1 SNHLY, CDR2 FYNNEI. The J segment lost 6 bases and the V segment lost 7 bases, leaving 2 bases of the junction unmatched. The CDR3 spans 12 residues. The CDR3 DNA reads TGTGCCAGCAAAGGACAGGCCGGGGAGCTGTTTTTT. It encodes CASKGQAGELFF.

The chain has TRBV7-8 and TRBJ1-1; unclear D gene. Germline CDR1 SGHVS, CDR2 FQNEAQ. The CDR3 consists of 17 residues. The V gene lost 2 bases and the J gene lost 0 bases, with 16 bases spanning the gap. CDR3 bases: TGTGCCAGCAGCTTAAAAGGTATTGTCGGTATGAACACTGAAGCTTTCTTT. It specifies CASSLKGIVGMNTEAFF.

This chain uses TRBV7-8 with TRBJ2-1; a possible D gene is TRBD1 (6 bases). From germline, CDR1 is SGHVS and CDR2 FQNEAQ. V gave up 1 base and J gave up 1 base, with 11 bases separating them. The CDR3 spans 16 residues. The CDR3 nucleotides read TGTGCCAGCAGCTTAGTTGGCAGGGGTTCCTACAATGAGCAGTTCTTC. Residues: CASSLVGRGSYNEQFF.

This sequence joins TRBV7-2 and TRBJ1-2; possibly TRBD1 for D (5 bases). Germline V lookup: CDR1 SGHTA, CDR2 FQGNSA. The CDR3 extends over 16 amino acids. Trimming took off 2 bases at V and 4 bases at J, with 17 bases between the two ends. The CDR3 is CASSLPRGGGGYGYTF. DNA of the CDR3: TGTGCCAGCAGCTTACCCCGGGGGGGTGGGGGCTATGGCTACACCTTC. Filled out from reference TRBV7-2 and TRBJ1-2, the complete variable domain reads GAGVSQSPSNKVTEKGKDVELRCDPISGHTALYWYRQSLGQGLEFLIYFQGNSAPDKSGLPSDRFSAERTGGSVSTLTIQRTQQEDSAVYLCASSLPRGGGGYGYTFGSGTRLTVV.

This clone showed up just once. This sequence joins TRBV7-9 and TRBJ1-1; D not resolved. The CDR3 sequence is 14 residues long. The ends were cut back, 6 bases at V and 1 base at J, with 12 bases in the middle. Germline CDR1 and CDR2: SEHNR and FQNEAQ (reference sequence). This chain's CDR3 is CASRPTDRNTEAFF. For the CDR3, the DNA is TGTGCCAGCAGACCAACCGACCGGAACACTGAAGCTTTCTTT.

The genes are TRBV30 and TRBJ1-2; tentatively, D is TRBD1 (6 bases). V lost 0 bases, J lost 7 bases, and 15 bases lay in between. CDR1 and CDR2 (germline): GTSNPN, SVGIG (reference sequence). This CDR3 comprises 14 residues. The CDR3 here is CAWSVRLEGGGYTF. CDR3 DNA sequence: TGTGCCTGGAGTGTACGGTTGGAGGGGGGTGGCTACACCTTC.

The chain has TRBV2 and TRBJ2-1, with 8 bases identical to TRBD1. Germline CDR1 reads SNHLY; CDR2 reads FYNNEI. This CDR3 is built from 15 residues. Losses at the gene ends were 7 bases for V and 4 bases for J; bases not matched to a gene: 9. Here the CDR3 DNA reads TGTGCCAGCAACGACAGGGGAATTTCGTACAATGAGCAGTTCTTC. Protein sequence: CASNDRGISYNEQFF.

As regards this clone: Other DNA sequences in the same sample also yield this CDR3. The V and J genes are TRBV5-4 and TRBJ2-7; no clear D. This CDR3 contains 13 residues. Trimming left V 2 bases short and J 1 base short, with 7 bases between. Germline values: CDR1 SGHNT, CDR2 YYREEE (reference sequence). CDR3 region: CASSFVGSYEQYF. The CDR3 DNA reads TGTGCCAGCAGCTTCGTGGGTTCCTACGAGCAGTACTTC.

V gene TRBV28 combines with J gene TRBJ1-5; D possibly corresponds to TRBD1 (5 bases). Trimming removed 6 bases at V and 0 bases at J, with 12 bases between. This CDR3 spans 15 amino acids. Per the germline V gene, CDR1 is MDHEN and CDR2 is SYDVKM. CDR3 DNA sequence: TGTGCCAGCAGGACCACAGGTTTTAGCAATCAGCCCCAGCATTTT. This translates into CASRTTGFSNQPQHF.

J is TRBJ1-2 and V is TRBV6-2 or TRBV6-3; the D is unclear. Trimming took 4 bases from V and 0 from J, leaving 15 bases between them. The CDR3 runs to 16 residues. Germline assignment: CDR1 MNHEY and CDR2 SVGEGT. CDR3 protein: CASSSTLPGANYGYTF. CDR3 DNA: TGTGCCAGCAGTTCAACCCTGCCGGGAGCTAACTATGGCTACACCTTC.

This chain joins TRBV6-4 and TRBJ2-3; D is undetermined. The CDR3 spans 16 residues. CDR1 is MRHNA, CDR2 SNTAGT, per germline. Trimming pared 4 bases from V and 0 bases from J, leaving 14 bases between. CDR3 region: CASSGSRNGSTDTQYF. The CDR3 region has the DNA TGTGCCAGCAGTGGTTCGCGGAATGGGAGCACAGATACGCAGTATTTT.

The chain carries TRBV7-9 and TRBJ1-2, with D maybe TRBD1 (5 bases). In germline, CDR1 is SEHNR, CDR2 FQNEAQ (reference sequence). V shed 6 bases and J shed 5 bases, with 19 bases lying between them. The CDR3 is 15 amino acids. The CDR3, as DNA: TGTGCCAGCAGGTCCGGGACGGAGAGCTTGTATGGCTACACCTTC. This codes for CASRSGTESLYGYTF.

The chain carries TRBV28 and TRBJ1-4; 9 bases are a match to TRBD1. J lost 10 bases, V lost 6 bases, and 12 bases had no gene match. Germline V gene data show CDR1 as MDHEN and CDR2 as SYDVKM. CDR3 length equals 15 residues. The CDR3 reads CASRRRQGVVVKLFF. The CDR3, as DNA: TGTGCCAGCAGGCGCCGACAGGGGGTGGTGGTAAAACTGTTTTTT.

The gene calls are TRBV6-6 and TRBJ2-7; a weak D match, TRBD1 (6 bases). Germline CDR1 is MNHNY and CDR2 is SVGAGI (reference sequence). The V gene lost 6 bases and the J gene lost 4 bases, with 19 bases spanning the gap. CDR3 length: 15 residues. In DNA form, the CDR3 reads TGTGCCAGCAGCCACAGAGTTGTAGGGACATACGAGCAGTACTTC. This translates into CASSHRVVGTYEQYF.